These 31 T cell receptor beta chains were sequenced from one sample in a study of T cell responses to AZD1222 COVID-19 vaccine. Profiled with immunoSEQ multiplex PCR; TCRdb holds only in-frame clones, not every one. The table includes around 69,000 clones, approximately 91% detected once. This specimen consisted of peripheral blood, obtained on day 0 of AZD1222 vaccination. Every receptor here comes from an adult in good health.

The V and J genes are TRBV11-2 and TRBJ2-1; TRBD1 matches 8 bases. The CDR3 extends over 18 amino acids. CDR1 and CDR2 (germline): SGHAT, FQNNGV. The trim removed 4 bases at V and 5 bases at J, leaving 16 bases unmatched. CDR3 region: CASSSPGQVFGGNNEQFF. The CDR3 bases are TGTGCCAGCAGCTCGCCGGGACAGGTGTTTGGAGGAAACAATGAGCAGTTCTTC.

The chain links TRBV4-1 to TRBJ1-1, with D perhaps matching TRBD1 (6 bases). The length of the CDR3 is 15 residues. The germline V and J ends were trimmed by 2 bases and 0 bases, with 10 bases remaining between them. Germline V gene data show CDR1 as MGHRA and CDR2 as YSYEKL. For the CDR3, the DNA is TGCGCCAGCAGCCAACGACAGGCGATGAACACTGAAGCTTTCTTT. It encodes CASSQRQAMNTEAFF.

This chain uses TRBV11-1 with TRBJ1-1; 7 bases match TRBD1. CDR3 length: 15 residues. CDR1 SGHAT and CDR2 FQDESV come from the germline V gene (reference sequence). The J segment lost 1 base and the V segment lost 6 bases, leaving 8 bases of the junction unmatched. The CDR3, as DNA: TGTGCCAGCAGTAAAGGGACAGTTACGAACACTGAAGCTTTCTTT. It translates to CASSKGTVTNTEAFF.

A few counts support this clone. The chain combines TRBV29-1 with TRBJ2-2; TRBD1 matches at 11 bases. Germline V gives CDR1 SQVTM, CDR2 ANQGSEA. The V gene end was trimmed by 6 bases and the J gene end by 4 bases; junction bases not matched to a gene: 4. The CDR3 runs 14 residues. In DNA, the CDR3 is TGCAGCGTCCGGACAGGGGGCACCACCGGGGAGCTGTTTTTT. Protein: CSVRTGGTTGELFF.

This clone was counted once. The genes are TRBV28 and TRBJ1-2, with D perhaps TRBD1 (6 bases). The CDR3 is made up of 13 amino acids. Germline CDR1 is MDHEN and CDR2 is SYDVKM. V lost 4 bases, J lost 2 bases, and 8 bases lay in between. CDR3 protein: CASSYRANYGYTF. The CDR3 nucleotides read TGTGCCAGCAGTTACAGGGCAAACTATGGCTACACCTTC.

There are a few counts of this clone. This rearrangement joins TRBV5-1 to TRBJ1-2; D is unclear. With 0 bases removed from V and 5 bases from J, the gap between germline ends came to 14 bases. CDR3 length: 15 residues. CDR1 is SGHRS and CDR2 is YFSETQ in the germline V gene. CDR3 protein: CASSLGGRTEYGYTF. Here the CDR3 DNA reads TGCGCCAGCAGCTTGGGTGGGAGGACCGAATATGGCTACACCTTC.

The chain joins TRBV5-1 to TRBJ2-1; no clear D. CDR3 length equals 14 residues. V lost 4 bases and J lost 3, with 11 bases in between. Germline CDR1 SGHRS, CDR2 YFSETQ. CDR3 residues: CASSAPWGYNEQFF. The DNA of the CDR3 is TGCGCCAGCAGCGCCCCCTGGGGCTACAATGAGCAGTTCTTC.

This clone showed up just once. The V and J genes are TRBV27 and TRBJ2-7; perhaps TRBD1 as D (6 bases). This CDR3 is 16 amino acids long. Germline CDR1 reads MNHEY; CDR2 reads SMNVEV (reference sequence). V was shortened by 0 bases and J by 7 bases, with 19 bases between the two germline ends. In DNA, the CDR3 is TGTGCCAGCAGTTTATCCAGGGGTATCGCCGATGGTGAGCAGTACTTC. Translated, it gives CASSLSRGIADGEQYF.

The rearrangement joins TRBV6-4 to TRBJ1-2; possible D gene TRBD1, 5 bases. The V end was cut by 2 bases, the J end by 2 bases, with 12 bases between. CDR1 MRHNA and CDR2 SNTAGT come from the germline V gene. The CDR3 loop spans 15 amino acids. CDR3 residues: CASSDRGGPNYGYTF. CDR3 nucleotides: TGTGCCAGCAGTGACCGGGGGGGACCGAACTATGGCTACACCTTC.

V gene TRBV6-4 combines with J gene TRBJ1-1; 7 bases line up with TRBD1. The CDR3 has 13 amino acids. CDR1 and CDR2 from the germline V gene are MRHNA and SNTAGT. J lost 0 bases, V lost 8 bases, and 3 bases had no gene match. CDR3 region: CASGQDMNTEAFF. The CDR3 DNA is TGTGCCAGCGGACAGGACATGAACACTGAAGCTTTCTTT.

This chain joins TRBV2 and TRBJ1-1, with D unclear. The germline CDR1 and CDR2 sequences are SNHLY and FYNNEI. The V gene lost 5 bases and the J gene lost 1 base, with 2 bases spanning the gap. This CDR3 is built from 11 residues. For the CDR3, the DNA is TGTGCCAGCAGTTCGAACACTGAAGCTTTCTTT. Translation: CASSSNTEAFF.

This sequence joins TRBV6-5 and TRBJ2-6, with D perhaps being TRBD1 or TRBD2 (5 bases each). The CDR3 sequence is 15 residues long. The germline V gene encodes CDR1 MNHEY and CDR2 SVGAGI. Trimming left V 7 bases short and J 0 bases short, with 10 bases between. CDR3 residues: CASTGTDSGANVLTF. The CDR3 DNA reads TGTGCCAGCACAGGGACGGACTCTGGGGCCAACGTCCTGACTTTC.

This rearrangement joins TRBV5-1 to TRBJ1-3; D gene unclear. Germline values: CDR1 SGHRS, CDR2 YFSETQ. The CDR3 sequence is 16 residues long. With 0 bases removed from V and 5 bases from J, the gap between germline ends came to 15 bases. CDR3 sequence (DNA): TGCGCCAGCAGCTTGGCCGACGGTCTTCCGAGAAACACCATATATTTT. It encodes CASSLADGLPRNTIYF.

The chain recombines TRBV28 with TRBJ2-7; D uncertain. Germline CDR1 reads MDHEN; CDR2 reads SYDVKM. V was trimmed by 1 base and J by 7 bases, leaving 5 bases between them. The CDR3 sequence is 11 residues long. DNA of the CDR3: TGTGCCAGCAGTTTATTGGGAGAGCAGTACTTC. This translates into CASSLLGEQYF.

This chain joins TRBV28 and TRBJ2-7; D is unclear. V gave up 2 bases and J gave up 3 bases, with 11 bases separating them. Germline-derived CDR1 and CDR2 are MDHEN and SYDVKM. The CDR3 is 14 residues long. CDR3 coding DNA: TGTGCCAGCAGTTTAAGGCGAGATGACTACGAGCAGTACTTC. Protein sequence: CASSLRRDDYEQYF.

The chain is built from TRBV10-3 and TRBJ1-6; 9 bases map to TRBD1. This CDR3 has 14 residues. The V gene's germline CDR1 is ENHRY and CDR2 SYGVKD. V lost 3 bases, J lost 7 bases, and 1 base stayed unmatched. The CDR3 nucleotides read TGTGCCATCAGTGACGGACAGGGGAATTCACCCCTCCACTTT. Residues: CAISDGQGNSPLHF.

The gene calls are TRBV18 and TRBJ1-4; 7 bases are a match to TRBD1. There are 14 residues in the CDR3. V trimming: 4 bases; J trimming: 6 bases; junction bases outside the gene matches: 5. Germline values: CDR1 KGHSH, CDR2 LQKENI. This CDR3 is CASSRDSRDEKLFF. Written as DNA, the CDR3 is TGTGCCAGCTCACGGGACAGTCGGGATGAAAAACTGTTTTTT.

This chain links TRBV10-3 with TRBJ1-5, with D hard to call. Germline-derived CDR1 and CDR2 are ENHRY and SYGVKD. The CDR3 runs to 17 residues. V was shortened by 2 bases and J by 0 bases, with 14 bases between the two germline ends. DNA for the CDR3: TGTGCCATCAGTGAGGGGATCCCTGAGGTTAGCAATCAGCCCCAGCATTTT. This codes for CAISEGIPEVSNQPQHF.

The chain carries TRBV7-2 and TRBJ2-3, with D tentatively TRBD2 (6 bases). Germline V gene lookup returns CDR1 SGHTA and CDR2 FQGNSA. V lost 5 bases and J 2 bases, leaving 11 bases between the germline ends. The CDR3 runs to 14 residues. CDR3 sequence: CASSPSSVTDTQYF. Here the CDR3 DNA reads TGTGCCAGCAGCCCCTCTAGCGTCACAGATACGCAGTATTTT.

This rearrangement joins TRBV3-1 (or the pseudogene TRBV3-2) to TRBJ1-5; D uncertain. The CDR3 totals 13 residues. V shed 0 bases and J shed 6 bases, with 6 bases lying between them. Germline CDR1 is LGHDT and CDR2 is YNNKEL (reference sequence). The CDR3 loop is CASSQEGSQPQHF. The CDR3 coding sequence is TGTGCCAGCAGCCAAGAAGGGTCTCAGCCCCAGCATTTT.

The genes are TRBV6-5 and TRBJ1-2; D is unresolved. CDR1 and CDR2 from the germline V gene are MNHEY and SVGAGI. Trimming left V 8 bases short and J 4 bases short, with 14 bases between. CDR3 length: 13 amino acids. CDR3 nucleotide sequence: TGTGCCAGCTCTGAAACGGGAGGCTATGGCTACACCTTC. Amino acid sequence: CASSETGGYGYTF.

The chain is built from TRBV5-4 and TRBJ2-3; TRBD2 matches at 7 bases. The CDR3 loop spans 16 amino acids. CDR1 and CDR2 from the germline V gene are SGHNT and YYREEE (reference sequence). With V trimmed by 0 bases and J by 5 bases, 9 bases remained unmatched. CDR3 in amino acids: CASSLAPRGLGDTQYF. CDR3 in DNA: TGTGCCAGCAGCTTGGCGCCGCGGGGGTTGGGAGATACGCAGTATTTT.

The rearrangement links TRBV5-8 to TRBJ2-1, with D possibly being TRBD1 or TRBD2 (6 bases each). From germline, CDR1 is SGHTS and CDR2 YDEGEE. The CDR3 has 15 amino acids. V lost 0 bases, J lost 2 bases, and 9 bases lay in between. The CDR3 nucleotides are TGTGCCAGCAGCTTGGAGGGGGGCCCCTACAATGAGCAGTTCTTC. Its protein product is CASSLEGGPYNEQFF.

The chain joins TRBV10-3 to TRBJ2-1; no clear D. Germline CDR1 ENHRY, CDR2 SYGVKD. The V gene lost 3 bases and the J gene lost 7 bases, with 16 bases spanning the gap. This CDR3 is 15 amino acids long. CDR3 sequence: CAISDPGSHFNEQFF. The CDR3 DNA reads TGTGCCATCAGTGACCCGGGTAGCCACTTTAATGAGCAGTTCTTC.

The chain carries TRBV27 and TRBJ2-5; 12 bases map to TRBD2. Trimming removed 7 bases from V and 5 bases from J; junction bases left unmatched: 8. This CDR3 region has 15 residues. Germline loops: CDR1 MNHEY, CDR2 SMNVEV (reference sequence). CDR3 loop: CASMLAGGPGETQYF. DNA of the CDR3: TGTGCCAGCATGCTAGCGGGAGGGCCAGGGGAGACCCAGTACTTC.

This rearrangement joins TRBV2 to TRBJ2-1; unclear D gene. V lost 6 bases, J lost 3 bases, and 3 bases lay in between. The CDR3 is 11 residues long. CDR1 is SNHLY, CDR2 FYNNEI, per germline. CDR3 sequence (DNA): TGTGCCAGCAGCATCTACAATGAGCAGTTCTTC. This sequence encodes CASSIYNEQFF.

The chain is built from TRBV10-2 and TRBJ2-1, with no clear D. Germline CDR1 reads WSHSY; CDR2 reads SAAADI. This CDR3 comprises 16 residues. The V gene lost 8 bases and the J gene lost 0 bases, with 17 bases spanning the gap. CDR3: CASVPSAAFSYNEQFF. As DNA, the CDR3 is TGCGCCAGCGTCCCCTCTGCCGCATTCTCCTACAATGAGCAGTTCTTC.

This clone was counted once. CDR3 bases: TGTGCCAGCAGTTACTCGTCAGACTTAGATACGCAGTATTTT. Protein: CASSYSSDLDTQYF. This chain uses TRBV6-2 or TRBV6-3 with TRBJ2-3; no clear D gene. V lost 0 bases to trimming and J lost 5 bases, with 9 bases between them. Germline CDR1 MNHEY, CDR2 SVGEGT. The CDR3 runs to 14 residues.

This chain links TRBV5-6 with TRBJ2-6; tentative D call: TRBD1 (6 bases). Trimming shortened V by 4 bases and J by 4 bases, and 9 bases separated the two germline ends. Per the germline V gene, CDR1 is SGHDT and CDR2 is YYEEEE. The CDR3 is made up of 14 amino acids. The CDR3 reads CASSPQGGANVLTF. The CDR3, as DNA: TGTGCCAGCAGCCCTCAGGGGGGGGCCAACGTCCTGACTTTC.

The V call is TRBV27, the J call TRBJ2-7, with a tentative D call TRBD1 (8 bases). Germline CDR1 is MNHEY and CDR2 is SMNVEV (reference sequence). The CDR3 loop spans 13 amino acids. V lost 6 bases and J 9 bases, leaving 18 bases between the germline ends. In DNA, the CDR3 is TGTGCCAGCAGGGGAGGGACAGGTAGACGGCAGTACGTC. It yields the protein CASRGGTGRRQYV.

The chain links TRBV6-5 to TRBJ1-5, with D unresolved. Germline lookup yields CDR1 MNHEY and CDR2 SVGAGI. Between the trimmed V and J ends, which lost 2 bases and 4 bases, there was a span of 12 bases. This CDR3 spans 15 amino acids. The CDR3 is CASSYDRGGNQPQHF. Written as DNA, the CDR3 is TGTGCCAGCAGTTACGATCGAGGAGGTAATCAGCCCCAGCATTTT.